Listed below are T cell receptor beta chains from one sample, sequenced in a study of blood T cells in healthy people across ages. MiXCR, applied by TCRdb to the 5' RACE reads, yields one record per CDR3 protein. The profile shows hundreds of thousands of distinct CDR3 sequences, around a quarter of them singletons. These sequences were also reported in another study, on T cells of mothers and their children.

Sequenced sample: blood. The receptors were sampled from a boy aged 2 to 10 in good health. Each CDR3 is given with its conserved first and last residue. The order of the fields is V gene, J gene, clone size, D gene, CDR3 DNA, CDR3 protein. The D gene is left open where the match is weak. Size is stated for part of the rows, as once, few or many counts, or as a class when the clone is expanded.

TRBV12-3/TRBV12-4	TRBJ2-3	few	TRBD1	TGTGCCAGCAGTCGGACAGGGTCAGATACGCAGTATTTT	CASSRTGSDTQYF
TRBV12-3/TRBV12-4	TRBJ1-4	few	TRBD1	TGTGCCAGCAGTGGGGACAGGGGGTCTGCAACTAATGAAAAACTGTTTTTT	CASSGDRGSATNEKLFF
TRBV3-1	TRBJ2-1	.	TRBD2	TGTGCCAGCAGCCTAGCGGGAGGAGACAATGAGCAGTTCTTC	CASSLAGGDNEQFF
TRBV4-3	TRBJ1-4	few	TRBD1	TGCGCCAGCAGCCAAGTTCAGGGGGCGACAACTAATGAAAAACTGTTTTTT	CASSQVQGATTNEKLFF
TRBV5-1	TRBJ2-5	.	TRBD2	TGCGCCAGCAGCTGGGGACTAGCGGGAAACCAAGAGACCCAGTACTTC	CASSWGLAGNQETQYF
TRBV2	TRBJ2-3	few	.	TGTGCCAGCAGCTGGCAGGGTGGCACAGATACGCAGTATTTT	CASSWQGGTDTQYF
TRBV6-1	TRBJ2-6	few	.	TGTGCCAGCAGTGAACCATCTGGGGCCAACGTCCTGACTTTC	CASSEPSGANVLTF
TRBV5-5	TRBJ1-4	.	.	TGTGCCAGCAGCTTGTTTGGAGTGGATGAGAATGAAAAACTGTTTTTT	CASSLFGVDENEKLFF
TRBV5-5	TRBJ2-2	few	TRBD1	TGTGCCGGCAGCTTGGGGACAGGAACCACCGGGGAGCTGTTTTTT	CAGSLGTGTTGELFF
TRBV20-1	TRBJ1-4	.	.	TGCAGTGCTAGAGACGGGAGGGGTGAAAAACTGTTTTTT	CSARDGRGEKLFF
TRBV11-2	TRBJ2-7	once	.	TGTGCCAGCCTAGGGGGTCCCTCCTACGAGCAGTACTTC	CASLGGPSYEQYF
TRBV6-5	TRBJ1-2	.	TRBD1	TGTGCCAGCAGATCCCCCCAGGGGGCGGGGGGCTACACCTTC	CASRSPQGAGGYTF
TRBV5-1	TRBJ2-5	.	.	TGCGCCAGCAGCTTGGCCGAGTCACCTCGAGGAGAGACCCAGTACTTC	CASSLAESPRGETQYF
TRBV20-1	TRBJ2-6	.	.	TGCAGTGCTACTGGGGCCAACGTCCTGACTTTC	CSATGANVLTF
TRBV20-1	TRBJ2-7	once	TRBD1	TGCAGTGCCCTTATGGGGACAGGGGACTACGAGCAGTACTTC	CSALMGTGDYEQYF
TRBV6-2/TRBV6-3	TRBJ2-1	.	TRBD2	TGTGCCAGCAGCCACCCGGGAGGGGAGAGCTCCTACAATGAGCAGTTCTTC	CASSHPGGESSYNEQFF
TRBV9	TRBJ2-3	.	.	TGTGCCAGCAGCTCCCCGGGGGATCACTTTCGAGATACGCAGTATTTT	CASSSPGDHFRDTQYF
TRBV15	TRBJ2-5	.	.	TGTGCCACCAGTAGAGGGAAGAAACAAGAGACCCAGTACTTC	CATSRGKKQETQYF
TRBV5-5	TRBJ2-5	few	.	TGTGCCAGCAGCAGTGTCCAGACCCAGTACTTC	CASSSVQTQYF
TRBV7-2	TRBJ2-2	.	.	TGTGCCAGCAGCCCTGCCTCGACAGTCACCGGGGAGCTGTTTTTT	CASSPASTVTGELFF
TRBV11-2	TRBJ2-1	.	.	TGTGCCAGCAGCTTAGGGCAGCAGGGGTGGGAGCAGTTCTTC	CASSLGQQGWEQFF
TRBV5-1	TRBJ2-3	few	TRBD1	TGCGCCAGCAGCGAGGGACAGATCACAGATACGCAGTATTTT	CASSEGQITDTQYF
TRBV9	TRBJ2-1	.	.	TGTGCCAGCGGCGGGGCGGAAAATGAGCAGTTCTTC	CASGGAENEQFF
TRBV5-1	TRBJ2-5	.	TRBD2	TGCGCCAGCAGCTGGGAGACTAGCGGGGACGAGACCCAGTACTTC	CASSWETSGDETQYF
TRBV21-1	TRBJ1-2	.	.	TGTGCCAGCAGCAAAGGGGGTTTGGGGAGGAGAGACGGCTACACCTTC	CASSKGGLGRRDGYTF
TRBV29-1	TRBJ2-1	few	TRBD2	TGCAGCACCGGGAGGCCCCAGGGAAATGAGCAGTTCTTC	CSTGRPQGNEQFF
TRBV6-6	TRBJ1-2	few	.	TGTGCCAGCAGTAAGCAGGGGCTGTATGGCTACACCTTC	CASSKQGLYGYTF